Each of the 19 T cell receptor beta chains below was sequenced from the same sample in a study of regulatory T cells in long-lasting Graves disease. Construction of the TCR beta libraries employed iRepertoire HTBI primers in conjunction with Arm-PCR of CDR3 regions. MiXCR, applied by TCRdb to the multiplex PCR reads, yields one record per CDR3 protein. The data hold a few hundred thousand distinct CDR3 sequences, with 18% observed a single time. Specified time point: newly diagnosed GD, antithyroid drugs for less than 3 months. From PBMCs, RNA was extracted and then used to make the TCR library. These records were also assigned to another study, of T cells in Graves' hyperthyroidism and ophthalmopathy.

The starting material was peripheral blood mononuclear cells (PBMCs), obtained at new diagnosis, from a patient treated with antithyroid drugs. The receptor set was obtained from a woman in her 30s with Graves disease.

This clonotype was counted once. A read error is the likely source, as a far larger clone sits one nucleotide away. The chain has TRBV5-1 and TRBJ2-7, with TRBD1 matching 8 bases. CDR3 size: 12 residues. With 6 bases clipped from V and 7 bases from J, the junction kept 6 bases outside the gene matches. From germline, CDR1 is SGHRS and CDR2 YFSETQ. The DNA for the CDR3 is TGCGCCAGCACAGGGGGCAGGAATGAGCAGTACTTC. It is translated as CASTGGRNEQYF.

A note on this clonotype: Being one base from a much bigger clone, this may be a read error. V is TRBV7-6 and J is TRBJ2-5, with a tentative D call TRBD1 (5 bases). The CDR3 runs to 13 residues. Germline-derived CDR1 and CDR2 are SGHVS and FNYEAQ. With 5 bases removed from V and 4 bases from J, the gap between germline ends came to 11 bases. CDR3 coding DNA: TGTGCCAGCAGCGTTGAAAGGGGAGAGACCCAGTACTTC. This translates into CASSVERGETQYF.

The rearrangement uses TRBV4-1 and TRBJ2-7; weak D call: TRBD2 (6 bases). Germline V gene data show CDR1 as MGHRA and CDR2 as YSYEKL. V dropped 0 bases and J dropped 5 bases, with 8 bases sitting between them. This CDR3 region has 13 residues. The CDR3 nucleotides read TGCGCCAGCAGCCAAGATTGGGGGGACGAGCAGTACTTC. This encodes CASSQDWGDEQYF.

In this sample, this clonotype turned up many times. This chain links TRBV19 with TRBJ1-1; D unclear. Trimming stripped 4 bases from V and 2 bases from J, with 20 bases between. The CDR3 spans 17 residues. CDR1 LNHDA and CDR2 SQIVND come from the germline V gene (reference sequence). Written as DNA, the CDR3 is TGTGCCAGTAGTACTTTGGACCCAGGACTGTCCAACACTGAAGCTTTCTTT. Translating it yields CASSTLDPGLSNTEAFF.

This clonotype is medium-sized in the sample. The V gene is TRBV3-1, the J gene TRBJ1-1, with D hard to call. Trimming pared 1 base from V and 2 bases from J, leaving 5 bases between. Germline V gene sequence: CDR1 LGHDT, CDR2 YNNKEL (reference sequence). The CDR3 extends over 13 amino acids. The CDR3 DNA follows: TGTGCCAGCAGCCAAGTAAGAAACACTGAAGCTTTCTTT. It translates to CASSQVRNTEAFF.

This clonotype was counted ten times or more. The CDR3 nucleotides read TGCAGCATGGGAGTAGCGGGGGACTACGAGCAGTACTTC. It yields the protein CSMGVAGDYEQYF. The V and J genes are TRBV20-1 and TRBJ2-7; 9 positions agree with TRBD2. CDR1 and CDR2 (germline): DFQATT, SNEGSKA (reference sequence). This CDR3 region has 13 residues.

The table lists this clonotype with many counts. The CDR3 loop is CASSIRIAGINEQYF. Written as DNA, the CDR3 is TGTGCCAGTAGTATTAGGATAGCGGGGATCAACGAGCAGTACTTC. This chain connects TRBV19 to TRBJ2-7; 8 bases are shared with TRBD2. The V segment lost 3 bases and the J segment 5 bases; nucleotides outside the gene matches: 9. Germline V gene data show CDR1 as LNHDA and CDR2 as SQIVND (reference sequence). The CDR3 has 15 residues. Together with reference TRBV19 and TRBJ2-7, the CDR3 gives the full variable domain: DGGITQSPKYLFRKEGQNVTLSCEQNLNHDAMYWYRQDPGQGLRLIYYSQIVNDFQKGDIAEGYSVSREKKESFPLTVTSAQKNPTAFYLCASSIRIAGINEQYFGPGTRLTVT.

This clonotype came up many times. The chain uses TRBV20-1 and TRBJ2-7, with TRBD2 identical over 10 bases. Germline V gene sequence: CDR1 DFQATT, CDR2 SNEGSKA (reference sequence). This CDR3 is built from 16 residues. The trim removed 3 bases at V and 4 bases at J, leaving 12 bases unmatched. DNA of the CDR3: TGCAGTGCTAGCGCTCCTGGACTAGCGGTCGGATACGAGCAGTACTTC. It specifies CSASAPGLAVGYEQYF.

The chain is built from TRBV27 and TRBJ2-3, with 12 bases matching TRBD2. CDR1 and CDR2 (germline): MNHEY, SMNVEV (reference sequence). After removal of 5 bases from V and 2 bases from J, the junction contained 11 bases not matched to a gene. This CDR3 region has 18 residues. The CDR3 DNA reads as TGTGCCAGCAGTCCCCGTCCTAGCGGGGGGGCTCTCACAGATACGCAGTATTTT. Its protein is CASSPRPSGGALTDTQYF.

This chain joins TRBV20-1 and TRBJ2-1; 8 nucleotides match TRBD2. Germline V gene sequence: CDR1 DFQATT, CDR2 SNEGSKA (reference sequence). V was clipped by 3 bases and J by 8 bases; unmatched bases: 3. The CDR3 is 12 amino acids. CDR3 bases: TGCAGTGCTAGCAGAGCGGGGGATGAGCAGTTCTTC. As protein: CSASRAGDEQFF.

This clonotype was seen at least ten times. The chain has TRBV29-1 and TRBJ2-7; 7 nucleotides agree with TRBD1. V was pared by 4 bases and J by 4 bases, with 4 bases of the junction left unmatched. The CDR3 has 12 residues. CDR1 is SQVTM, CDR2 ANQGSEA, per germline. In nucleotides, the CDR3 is TGCAGCGTTGGAGACAGGGCATACGAGCAGTACTTC. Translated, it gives CSVGDRAYEQYF.

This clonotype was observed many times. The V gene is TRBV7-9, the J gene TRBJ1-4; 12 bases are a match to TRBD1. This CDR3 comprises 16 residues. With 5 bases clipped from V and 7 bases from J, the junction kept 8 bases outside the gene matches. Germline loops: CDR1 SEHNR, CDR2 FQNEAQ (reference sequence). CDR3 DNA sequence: TGTGCCAGCAGCCACCTCCGGGACAGGGGGCGTGAAAAACTGTTTTTT. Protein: CASSHLRDRGREKLFF.

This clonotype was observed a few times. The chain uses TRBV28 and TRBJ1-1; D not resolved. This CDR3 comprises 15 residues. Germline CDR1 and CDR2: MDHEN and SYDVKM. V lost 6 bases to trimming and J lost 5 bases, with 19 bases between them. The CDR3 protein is CASSPINRGGTEAFF. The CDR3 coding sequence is TGTGCCAGCAGCCCCATCAACCGGGGTGGAACTGAAGCTTTCTTT.

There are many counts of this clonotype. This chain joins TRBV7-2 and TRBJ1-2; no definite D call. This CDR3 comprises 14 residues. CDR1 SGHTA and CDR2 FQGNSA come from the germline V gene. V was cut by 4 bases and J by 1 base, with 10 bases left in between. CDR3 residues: CASSSRDGNYGYTF. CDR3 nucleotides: TGTGCCAGCAGCTCCCGTGACGGTAACTATGGCTACACCTTC. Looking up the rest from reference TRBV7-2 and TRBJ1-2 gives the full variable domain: GAGVSQSPSNKVTEKGKDVELRCDPISGHTALYWYRQSLGQGLEFLIYFQGNSAPDKSGLPSDRFSAERTGGSVSTLTIQRTQQEDSAVYLCASSSRDGNYGYTFGSGTRLTVV.

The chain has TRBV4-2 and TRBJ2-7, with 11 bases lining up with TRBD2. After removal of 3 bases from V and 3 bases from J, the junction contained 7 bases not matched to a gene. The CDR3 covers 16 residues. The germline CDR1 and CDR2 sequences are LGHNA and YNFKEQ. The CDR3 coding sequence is TGTGCCAGCAGCCAGGAAACTAGCGGGGGTTTCTACGAGCAGTACTTC. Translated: CASSQETSGGFYEQYF.

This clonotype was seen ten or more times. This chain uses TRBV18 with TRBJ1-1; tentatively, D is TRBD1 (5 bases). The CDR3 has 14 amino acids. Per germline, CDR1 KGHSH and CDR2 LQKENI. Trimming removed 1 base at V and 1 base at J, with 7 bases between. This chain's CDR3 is CASSPHGGNTEAFF. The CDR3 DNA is TGTGCCAGCTCACCACACGGGGGGAACACTGAAGCTTTCTTT.

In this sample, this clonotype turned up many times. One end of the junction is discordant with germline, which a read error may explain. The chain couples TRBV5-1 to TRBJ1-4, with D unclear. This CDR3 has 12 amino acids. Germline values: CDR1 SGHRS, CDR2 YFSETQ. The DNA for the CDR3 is TGTGCCAGCAGCTCCCAGTTGGGTAAACTGTTTTTT. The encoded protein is CASSSQLGKLFF.

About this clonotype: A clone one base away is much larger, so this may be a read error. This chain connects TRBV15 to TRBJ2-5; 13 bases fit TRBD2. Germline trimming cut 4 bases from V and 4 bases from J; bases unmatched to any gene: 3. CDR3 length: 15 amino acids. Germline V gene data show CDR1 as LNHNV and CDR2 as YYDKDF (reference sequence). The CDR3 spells CATSTGLAGTETQYF. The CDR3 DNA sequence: TGTGCCACCAGCACGGGACTAGCGGGGACAGAGACCCAGTACTTC.

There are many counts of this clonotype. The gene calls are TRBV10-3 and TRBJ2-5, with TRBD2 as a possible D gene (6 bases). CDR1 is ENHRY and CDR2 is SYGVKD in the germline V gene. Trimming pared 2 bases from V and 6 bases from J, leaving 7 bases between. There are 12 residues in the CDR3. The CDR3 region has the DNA TGTGCCATCAGTGAGGGAGGGAAGACCCAGTACTTC. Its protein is CAISEGGKTQYF.